This T cell receptor (beta chain) was recovered during a study of identical twins. Study-wide results and caveats: Invariant populations such as MAIT and iNKT cells could partly muddle zero-insertion analyses. The more abundant beta clonotypes in cord blood had fewer insertions, and memory repertoires did not show this.

In germline, CDR1 is DFQATT, CDR2 SNEGSKA (reference sequence). Trimming cost V 0 bases and J 2 bases; bases outside gene matches: 3. This CDR3 has 14 amino acids. This clonotype appeared a few times. Its specificity is not known. With no exceptions, donors were healthy Caucasians. One entry per CDR3 protein results from TCRdb running MiXCR on the 5' RACE reads. Of a few hundred thousand distinct CDR3 sequences detected, 9.5% to 10% appear once; the ten largest clones hold around 3.1%. The sample was also linked to a second study, of yellow fever vaccine responses in identical twins.

The rearrangement joins TRBV20-1 to TRBJ2-7; 8 bases are shared with TRBD1. The source is a woman aged 18-29 years in good health. The sample comprised PBMCs. The CDR3 region is CSARELGQAYEQYF. In nucleotides, the CDR3 is TGCAGTGCTAGAGAGTTGGGACAGGCCTACGAGCAGTACTTC.